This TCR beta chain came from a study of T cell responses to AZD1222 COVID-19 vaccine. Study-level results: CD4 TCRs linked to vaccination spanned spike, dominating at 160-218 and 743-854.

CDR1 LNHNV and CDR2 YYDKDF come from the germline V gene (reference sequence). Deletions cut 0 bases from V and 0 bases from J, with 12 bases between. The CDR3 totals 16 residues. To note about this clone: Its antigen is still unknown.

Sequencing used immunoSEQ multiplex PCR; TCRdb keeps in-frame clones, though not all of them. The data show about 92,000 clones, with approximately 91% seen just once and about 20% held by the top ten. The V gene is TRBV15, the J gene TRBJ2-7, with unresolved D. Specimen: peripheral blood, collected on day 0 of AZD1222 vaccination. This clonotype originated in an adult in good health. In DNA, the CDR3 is TGTGCCACCAGCAGAGATTTGGTGGCAGGCTCCTACGAGCAGTACTTC. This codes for CATSRDLVAGSYEQYF.